The source of this TCR beta chain is a study of T-cell memory formation after mild COVID-19. Study-level background: Clustering of TCRs was largely donor specific.

This CDR3 comprises 15 residues. The V gene's germline CDR1 is SGHTA and CDR2 FQGNSA. With 5 bases clipped from V and 2 bases from J, the junction kept 8 bases outside the gene matches. TCRdb analysed the 5' RACE reads with MiXCR anew, one entry per CDR3 protein. The profile covers over 55,000 distinct CDR3 sequences, with around 9.5% appearing a single time and more than 0.95% taken by the ten largest. This chain links TRBV7-2 with TRBJ1-1; 7 bases fit TRBD1. The specimen was PBMCs or a T cell subset sorted from them (not recorded which). The clonotype comes from a man younger than 35 who had mild COVID-19 (a few samples of this study predate the infection). Cell type and time point are not known. CDR3 in amino acids: CASSRRQGRNTEAFF. The CDR3 DNA reads TGTGCCAGCAGCAGAAGACAGGGACGAAACACTGAAGCTTTCTTT.